These T cell receptor beta chains were read from a single sample in a study of OX40 agonist ivuxolimab in advanced cancers. Generated by immunoSEQ multiplex PCR, the TCRdb table keeps only in-frame clones and is missing some. The data show roughly 62,000 clones, with 80% to 90% seen just once and approximately 0.92% held by the top ten. Source: CD4+ or CD8+ T cells sorted from blood, taken in a trial of the OX40 agonist ivuxolimab. The receptor source for this set is an adult with an advanced solid tumor such as melanoma, head and neck, liver or kidney cancer. The CDR3 runs from the conserved cysteine through the conserved F or W. Only part of the rows carry a size: once, few, many, or a class if the clone is expanded.

>once|TRBJ2-5|TRBV7-9
CASSLVVSEQYF
>-|TRBJ1-4|TRBV5-4
CASSLTGNEKLFF
>-|TRBJ2-1|TRBV5-4
CASSLRGTNEQFF
>-|TRBJ2-2|TRBV2
CASTREANTGELFF
>-|TRBJ1-1|TRBV6-1
CASSDQGNTEAFF
>once|TRBJ1-1|TRBV12-5
CASGLLPMNTEAFF
>-|TRBJ2-3|TRBV19
CASMVADNTDTQYF
>-|TRBJ1-4|TRBV2
CASSSLAGNEKLFF
>-|TRBJ2-3|TRBV11-2
CASSLVAGADTQYF
>-|TRBJ1-2|TRBV7-9
CASSPQDYGHTF
>-|TRBJ2-7|TRBV14
CASSQGGAGGHEQYF
>-|TRBJ1-2|TRBV18
CASSPGRDGYTF
>-|TRBJ2-3|TRBV7-2
CASSFSQAYTQYF
>-|TRBJ2-1|TRBV11-1
CASSLAGAGHEQFF
>-|TRBJ1-1|TRBV5-1
CASSLGTWDGVKAFF
>-|TRBJ2-5|TRBV5-1
CASSLEGHTHGETQYF
>-|TRBJ2-1|TRBV11-2
CASSWKGGGLSSYNEQFF
>few|TRBJ2-3|TRBV10-3
CATSRGSGDSTDTQYF
>-|TRBJ2-5|TRBV7-9
CASSLREDRRLQETQYF
>-|-|TRBV23-1
CASSPPTQRGDEQYF
>-|TRBJ1-2|TRBV15
CATSRDLQGAGGYTF
>-|TRBJ2-2|TRBV15
CATRLTGNMNTGELFF